This T cell receptor (beta chain) is drawn from a study of blood T cells in healthy people across ages. Peripheral blood was drawn, ten milliliters per donor. Total RNA, at least 5 micrograms per sample, was extracted from PBMCs. The length of the CDR3 is 16 residues. CDR1 is DFQATT and CDR2 is SNEGSKA in the germline V gene (reference sequence). The V end was cut by 0 bases, the J end by 1 base, with 12 bases between. Together with a sample-barcoded 5' primer, a J-beta primer mix was included in a second PCR lasting roughly 6 to 12 cycles. TCRdb re-derived calls from the 5' RACE reads in MiXCR, one entry per CDR3 protein. Here the sample spans some 550,000 distinct CDR3 sequences, 47% being singletons. Study outcomes and limitations: Conclusively comparing naive with antigen-experienced cells was impossible with unsorted PBMCs.

Concerning this clonotype itself: The target antigen is unknown.

V usage is TRBV20-1 and J usage is TRBJ2-2; D perhaps matches TRBD1 (6 bases). The clonotype originates from a man older than 75 in good health. The sequenced sample consisted of blood. The CDR3 is CSARDAGTQNTGELFF. CDR3 in DNA: TGCAGTGCTAGAGATGCCGGGACACAGAACACCGGGGAGCTGTTTTTT.